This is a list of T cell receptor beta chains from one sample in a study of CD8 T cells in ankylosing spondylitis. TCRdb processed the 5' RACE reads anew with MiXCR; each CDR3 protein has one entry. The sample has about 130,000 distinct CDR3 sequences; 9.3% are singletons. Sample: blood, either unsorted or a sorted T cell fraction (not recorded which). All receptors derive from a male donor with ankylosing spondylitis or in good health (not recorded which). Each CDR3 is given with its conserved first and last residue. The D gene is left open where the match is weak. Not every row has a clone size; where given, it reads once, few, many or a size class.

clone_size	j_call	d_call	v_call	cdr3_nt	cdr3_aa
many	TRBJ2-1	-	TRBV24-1	TGTGCCACCAGTGACGTGGGATACTCCTACAATGAGCAGTTCTTC	CATSDVGYSYNEQFF
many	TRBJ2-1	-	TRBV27	TGTGCCAGCAGTTTTTATTCTACCTCCTACAATGAGCAGTTCTTC	CASSFYSTSYNEQFF
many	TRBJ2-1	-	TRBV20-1	TGCAGTGCTAGAGGTCCGGGGAATCACAATGAGCAGTTCTTC	CSARGPGNHNEQFF
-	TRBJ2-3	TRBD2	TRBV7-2	TGTGCCAGCAGCTACAGGACTAGCGGGAGCACAGATACGCAGTATTTT	CASSYRTSGSTDTQYF
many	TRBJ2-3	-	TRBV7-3	TGTGCCAGCAGCTTTCGCGGCGGGGTTAGCACAGATACGCAGTATTTT	CASSFRGGVSTDTQYF
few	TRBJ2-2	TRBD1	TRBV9	TGTGCCAGCAGCGGAAGACAGGGCCTAAACACCGGGGAGCTGTTTTTT	CASSGRQGLNTGELFF
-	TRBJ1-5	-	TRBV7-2	TGTGCCAGCAGCTCACCGGGGGGCCTACAGCCCCAGCATTTT	CASSSPGGLQPQHF
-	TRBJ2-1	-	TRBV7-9	TGTGCCAGCAGCCCCTCCGCAGGGACCAAATACAATGAGCAGTTCTTC	CASSPSAGTKYNEQFF
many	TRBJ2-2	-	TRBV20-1	TGCAGTGCTAGAGATAAGGGAGGTGGCACCGGGGAGCTGTTTTTT	CSARDKGGGTGELFF
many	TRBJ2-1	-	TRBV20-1	TGCAGTGCTAGAGATGTGGGCTCAAGCTCCTACAATGAGCAGTTCTTC	CSARDVGSSSYNEQFF
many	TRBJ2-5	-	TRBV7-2	TGTGCCAGCAGCCCCAGGAGGGGTGAAAAGACCCAGTACTTC	CASSPRRGEKTQYF
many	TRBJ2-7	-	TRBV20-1	TGCAGTGCCCCCCCGGCGTCCTCTGATACCTACGAGCAGTACTTC	CSAPPASSDTYEQYF
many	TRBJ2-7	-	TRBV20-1	TGCAGTGCTAGAGACTTCTACGAGCAGTACTTC	CSARDFYEQYF
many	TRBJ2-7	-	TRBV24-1	TGTGCCACCAGTGATCCCGGGACTGGAATCTACGAGCAGTACTTC	CATSDPGTGIYEQYF
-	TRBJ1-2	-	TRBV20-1	TGCAGTGCTAGAGATCGGGCAGTTAAATGGGGCTACACCTTC	CSARDRAVKWGYTF
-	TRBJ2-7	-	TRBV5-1	TGCGCCAGCAGCTTCCTACGAAGCTCCTACGAGCAGTACTTC	CASSFLRSSYEQYF
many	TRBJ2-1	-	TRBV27	TGTGCCAGCAGGTCTCCAACTAGGCGAGGGATTCAAGGGTACAATGAGCAGTTCTTC	CASRSPTRRGIQGYNEQFF
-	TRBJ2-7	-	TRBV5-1	TGCGCCAGCAGCTTGGCCGGGCAGGCGGTCTACGAGCAGTACTTC	CASSLAGQAVYEQYF
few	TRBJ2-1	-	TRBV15	TGTGCCACCAGCGGGACATCGAAAAATGAGCAGTTCTTC	CATSGTSKNEQFF
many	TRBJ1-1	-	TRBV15	TGTGCCACCAGCGGGAGAGAGAACACTGAAGCTTTCTTT	CATSGRENTEAFF
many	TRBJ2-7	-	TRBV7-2	TGTGCCAGCAGCTTTTCGGGGGGCGGGTCCTACGAGCAGTACTTC	CASSFSGGGSYEQYF
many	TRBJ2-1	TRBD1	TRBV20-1	TGCAGTGCTAGGGGCAGGGGGCTTCCCAATGAGCAGTTCTTC	CSARGRGLPNEQFF
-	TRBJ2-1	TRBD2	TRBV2	TGTGCCAGCAGGGCTAGCGGGAGGGATGAGCAGTTCTTC	CASRASGRDEQFF
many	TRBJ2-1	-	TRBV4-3	TGCGCCAGCAGCCAAGATATGCAGGGGAATGAGCAGTTCTTC	CASSQDMQGNEQFF
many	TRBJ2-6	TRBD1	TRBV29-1	TGCAGCGTATCGACAGGGGCGGACCCCGGGGCCAACGTCCTGACTTTC	CSVSTGADPGANVLTF
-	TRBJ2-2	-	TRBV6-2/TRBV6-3	TGTGCCAGCAGTTACTCGGCTAGTTTGAACACCGGGGAGCTGTTTTTT	CASSYSASLNTGELFF
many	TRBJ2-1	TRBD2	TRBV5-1	TGCGCCAGCAGCATAGGACTAGCGGGAGCGACGACCGAGCAGTTCTTC	CASSIGLAGATTEQFF
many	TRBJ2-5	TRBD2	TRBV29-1	TGCAGCGCCGAGCGGGGGAGGGAGACCCAGTACTTC	CSAERGRETQYF
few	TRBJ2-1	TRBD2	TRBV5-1	TGCGCCAGCAGGTCGGGTAGCGGGAGAGCCAATGAGCAGTTCTTC	CASRSGSGRANEQFF
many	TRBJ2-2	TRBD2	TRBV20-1	TGCAGTGCTCCCGGTCCGACTAGCGGTAACACCGGGGAGCTGTTTTTT	CSAPGPTSGNTGELFF
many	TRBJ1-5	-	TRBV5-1	TGCGCCAGCAGCTTCTTGGGGGGCGGTCAGCCCCAGCATTTT	CASSFLGGGQPQHF
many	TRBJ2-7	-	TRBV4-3	TGCGCCAGCAGCTCAGGACTATTCCCCTACGAGCAGTACTTC	CASSSGLFPYEQYF
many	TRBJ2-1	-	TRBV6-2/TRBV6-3	TGTGCCAGCAGCATTAGCGGATACAATGAGCAGTTCTTC	CASSISGYNEQFF
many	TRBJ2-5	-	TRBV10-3	TGTGCGGTCCTGGCAGGTGCTGGGGAGACCCAGTACTTC	CAVLAGAGETQYF
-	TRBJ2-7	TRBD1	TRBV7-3	TGTGCCAGCAGCTTAATGGGACAGGGGTACGAGCAGTACTTC	CASSLMGQGYEQYF
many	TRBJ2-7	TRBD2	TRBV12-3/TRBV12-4	TGTGCCAGCGGCAAGAGCGGGAGTTCCTACGAGCAGTACTTC	CASGKSGSSYEQYF
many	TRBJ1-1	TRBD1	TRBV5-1	TGCGCCAGCAGCCAAGGGACAGGGGGCGTAAACACTGAAGCTTTCTTT	CASSQGTGGVNTEAFF
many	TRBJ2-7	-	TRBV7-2	TGTGCCAGCAGCTTCCAGCGGAGGTACGAGCAGTACTTC	CASSFQRRYEQYF
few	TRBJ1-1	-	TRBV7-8	TGTGCCAGCAGCTCACAGGGCCTGAACACTGAAGCTTTCTTT	CASSSQGLNTEAFF
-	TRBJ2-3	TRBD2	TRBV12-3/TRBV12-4	TGTGCCAGCAGCTCTAGCGGGCATACGCAGTATTTT	CASSSSGHTQYF